This T cell receptor beta chain was profiled in a study of circulating CD8 cells and anti-PD-1 response in melanoma. Study-wide background: Every 2 weeks, patients got 3 mg/kg nivolumab intravenously. Complete or partial response defined responders; stable or progressive disease, non-responders.

Findings and limits, study-wide: TIGIT repertoires were least diverse, DNEG repertoires most diverse. Previously treated and treatment-naive patients were pooled together.

Four subsets defined by PD-1 and/or TIGIT were sorted from live CD3+CD8+TCRalphabeta+ cells. Trimming cost V 0 bases and J 2 bases; bases outside gene matches: 5. CDR1 and CDR2 from the germline V gene are SGHTA and FQGTGA. CDR3 length: 17 residues. This clonotype is deemed hyperexpanded. Antigen unknown. The QIAseq Immune Repertoire TCR panel built the libraries from roughly 15 ng of total RNA. TCRdb re-called the reads with MiXCR, one entry per CDR3 protein. This table has 350 to 500 distinct CDR3 sequences, around 8.2% appearing once. Sequences were derived from CD8+ T cells from PBMCs, sampled at baseline or after one month of anti-PD-1 therapy (not recorded which). The gene calls are TRBV7-3 and TRBJ2-1, with 9 positions matching TRBD1. This clonotype was obtained from a human donor with melanoma. The CDR3 DNA is TGTGCCAGCAGCTTAACCTTAGGGACAGGGCCCTACAATGAGCAGTTCTTC. Protein product: CASSLTLGTGPYNEQFF.